Each of the 2 T cell receptor beta chains below was sequenced from the same sample in a study of OX40 agonist ivuxolimab in advanced cancers. Generated by immunoSEQ multiplex PCR, the TCRdb table keeps only in-frame clones and is missing some. The table records around 92,000 clones, approximately 93% of them present only once. Sequenced here: CD4+ or CD8+ T cells sorted from blood, sampled in a trial of the OX40 agonist ivuxolimab. The source of these receptors is an adult with an advanced solid tumor such as melanoma, head and neck, liver or kidney cancer.

V gene TRBV19 combines with J gene TRBJ2-5; D is unclear. The CDR3 consists of 13 residues. Trimming pared 4 bases from V and 5 bases from J, leaving 11 bases between. The germline V gene has CDR1 LNHDA and CDR2 SQIVND (reference sequence). The CDR3 DNA follows: TGTGCCAGTAGTACCCCACAGCGCGAGACCCAGTACTTC. It encodes CASSTPQRETQYF.

The gene calls are TRBV2 and TRBJ1-2, with 9 bases that match TRBD1. This CDR3 region has 13 residues. Germline trimming cut 9 bases from V and 2 bases from J; bases unmatched to any gene: 4. Germline V CDR1 and CDR2: SNHLY, FYNNEI. The DNA of the CDR3 is TGTGCCAGTAACAGGGGGCTAAACTATGGCTACACCTTC. It specifies CASNRGLNYGYTF.